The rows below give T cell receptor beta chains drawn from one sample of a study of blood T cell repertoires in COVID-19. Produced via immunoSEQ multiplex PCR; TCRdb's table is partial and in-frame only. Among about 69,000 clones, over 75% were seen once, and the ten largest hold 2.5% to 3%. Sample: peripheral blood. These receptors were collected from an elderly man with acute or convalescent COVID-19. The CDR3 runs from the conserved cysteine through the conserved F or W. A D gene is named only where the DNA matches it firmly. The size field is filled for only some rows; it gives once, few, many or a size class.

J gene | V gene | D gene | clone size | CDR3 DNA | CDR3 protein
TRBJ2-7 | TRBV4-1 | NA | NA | TGCGCCAGCAGCCCTCGGGAGAGGGGCTCCTACGAGCAGTACTTC | CASSPRERGSYEQYF
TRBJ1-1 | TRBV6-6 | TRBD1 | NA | TGTGCCAGCAGACTCCCCGGACAGGGCTTGAACACTGAAGCTTTCTTT | CASRLPGQGLNTEAFF
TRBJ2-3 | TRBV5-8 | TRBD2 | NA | TGTGCCAGCAGCTTGGGGCGGACTAGCGGGACAGATACGCAGTATTTT | CASSLGRTSGTDTQYF
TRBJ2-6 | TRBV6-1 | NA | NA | TGTGCCAGCAGTGATTTTAAGGGGTACTACTCTGGGGCCAACGTCCTGACTTTC | CASSDFKGYYSGANVLTF
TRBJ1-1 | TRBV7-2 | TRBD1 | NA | TGTGCCAGCAGCAGACAAGGGGGACAGTCGAACACTGAAGCTTTCTTT | CASSRQGGQSNTEAFF
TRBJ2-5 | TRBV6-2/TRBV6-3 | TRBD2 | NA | TGTGCCAGCAGTGGGACTAGCCTTTTAGAGACCCAGTACTTC | CASSGTSLLETQYF
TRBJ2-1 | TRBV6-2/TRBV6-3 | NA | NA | TGTGCCAGCAGTTCATCCGGGGGTGGGGGCAATGAGCAGTTCTTC | CASSSSGGGGNEQFF
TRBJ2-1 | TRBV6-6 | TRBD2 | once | TGTGCCAGCAGTTACCCTGGGACTAGCGGTCGCAATGAGCAGTTCTTC | CASSYPGTSGRNEQFF
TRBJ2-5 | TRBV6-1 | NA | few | TGTGCCAGCAGTGATCCGGGTAGGGAGACCCAGTACTTC | CASSDPGRETQYF
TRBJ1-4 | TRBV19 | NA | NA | TGTGCCAGTAGGTCGCGGGAAGGCGAAAAACTGTTTTTT | CASRSREGEKLFF